This T cell receptor beta chain was found in a study of shared clonotypes between healthy human individuals. Study conclusions and caveats: Among non-shared clonotypes, generation probabilities were lower than among those shared by all four donors.

In regard to this clone: Its target is not known.

The CDR3 has 16 amino acids. The germline gives CDR1 MNHEY, CDR2 SMNVEV (reference sequence). V shed 4 bases and J 0 bases; nucleotides not matched to a gene: 8. Naive CD4+ cells were CD45RA-selected; the remaining cells were memory. Original methodology: Junction-only sequences without quality scores were provided by ImmunoSEQ, so filtering was different. Repertoires were generated with immunoSEQ multiplex PCR, while TCRdb's copy carries only in-frame clones and drops some. V and J calls and clone size come straight from that table; D and trimming were deduced from the DNA. The table includes around 2.3 million clones, 90% to 97% detected once.

The clonotype originates from a man aged 18 to 30 in good health. Material: naive CD4+ T cells sorted from blood. Subset meaning: CD45RA+ positively selected. The chain employs TRBV27 and TRBJ2-7; 8 bases are a match to TRBD1. CDR3 residues: CASSSQQGATSYEQYF. CDR3 bases: TGTGCCAGCAGTTCCCAGCAGGGGGCTACCTCCTACGAGCAGTACTTC.